The 8 T cell receptor beta chains given below trace back to one sample, sequenced in a study of a mutant IDH1 vaccine in newly diagnosed glioma. The method was immunoSEQ multiplex PCR; TCRdb's version includes in-frame clones alone and lacks a portion of them. The sample holds about 88,000 clones, over 70% seen once. Indicated time point: baseline, week 1 (first vaccination visit). The treatment is: pre-vaccination baseline after standard-of-care therapy. The sample in question was PBMCs, obtained from a glioma patient treated with radiotherapy, temozolomide or both. The receptors originated from a man aged 35 to 55 with glioma. Some clones in this sample may be carry-over from other donors' samples.

V is TRBV5-4 and J is TRBJ2-3; the D gene is possibly TRBD2 (6 bases). Trimming removed 3 bases from V and 0 bases from J, with 17 bases in between. The CDR3 is made up of 17 amino acids. Germline V gene data show CDR1 as SGHNT and CDR2 as YYREEE (reference sequence). The CDR3 loop is CASSWGLGRGSTDTQYF. The CDR3 region has the DNA TGTGCCAGCAGCTGGGGACTGGGGAGAGGGAGCACAGATACGCAGTATTTT. Full variable domain (rest looked up from reference TRBV5-4 and TRBJ2-3): ETGVTQSPTHLIKTRGQQVTLRCSSQSGHNTVSWYQQALGQGPQFIFQYYREEENGRGNFPPRFSGLQFPNYSSELNVNALELDDSALYLCASSWGLGRGSTDTQYFGPGTRLTVL.

The chain joins TRBV6-5 to TRBJ1-5, with TRBD1 identical over 9 bases. Germline CDR1 and CDR2: MNHEY and SVGAGI. The ends lost 5 bases at V and 4 bases at J; junction bases unmatched: 6. The CDR3 runs to 15 residues. CDR3 amino acids: CASSPSGTGNQPQHF. Written as DNA, the CDR3 is TGTGCCAGCAGTCCCTCCGGGACAGGGAATCAGCCCCAGCATTTT.

The chain combines TRBV2 with TRBJ2-5, with TRBD2 matching 7 bases. The CDR3 has 13 amino acids. V trimming: 9 bases; J trimming: 4 bases; junction bases outside the gene matches: 8. Germline V gene data show CDR1 as SNHLY and CDR2 as FYNNEI. The CDR3 nucleotides read TGTGCCAGTACTCGACTAGCCGGAGAGACCCAGTACTTC. It is translated as CASTRLAGETQYF. The variable domain in full, with the rest retrieved from reference TRBV2 and TRBJ2-5, is EPEVTQTPSHQVTQMGQEVILRCVPISNHLYFYWYRQILGQKVEFLVSFYNNEISEKSEIFDDQFSVERPDGSNFTLKIRSTKLEDSAMYFCASTRLAGETQYFGPGTRLLVL.

A single count supports this clone. The chain employs TRBV28 and TRBJ1-2; TRBD1 aligns across 9 bases. The V gene's germline CDR1 is MDHEN and CDR2 SYDVKM. V dropped 2 bases and J dropped 0; count of bases not matched to a gene: 4. CDR3 length: 16 amino acids. CDR3 bases: TGTGCCAGCAGTTTAACAGGGGGCTCGGCTAACTATGGCTACACCTTC. It encodes CASSLTGGSANYGYTF.

This chain links TRBV5-1 with TRBJ2-5; 7 nucleotides align to TRBD2. Germline V gives CDR1 SGHRS, CDR2 YFSETQ. V lost 0 bases, J lost 2 bases, and 4 bases stayed unmatched. The CDR3 is made up of 15 amino acids. The CDR3 sequence is CASSLDGGTQETQYF. The CDR3 DNA is TGCGCCAGCAGCTTGGACGGGGGGACTCAAGAGACCCAGTACTTC.

The rearrangement joins TRBV25-1 to TRBJ1-3; 9 nucleotides align to TRBD1. Germline loops: CDR1 MGHDK, CDR2 SYGVNS. The CDR3 is made up of 15 amino acids. Germline trimming cut 5 bases from V and 7 bases from J; bases unmatched to any gene: 9. DNA for the CDR3: TGTGCCAGCAGTAACCCGGGACAGGGCACCAACACCATATATTTT. It translates to CASSNPGQGTNTIYF.

The CDR3 here is CASSDTGNTEAFF. The CDR3 DNA follows: TGCGCCAGCAGTGATACAGGGAACACTGAAGCTTTCTTT. The gene calls are TRBV10-1 and TRBJ1-1, with a weak D call TRBD1 (5 bases). V lost 3 bases and J 1 base, leaving 6 bases between the germline ends. The CDR3 extends over 13 amino acids. Per germline, CDR1 WNHNN and CDR2 SYGVQD (reference sequence).

The V gene is TRBV7-8, the J gene TRBJ1-5; a weak D match, TRBD1 (5 bases). There are 18 residues in the CDR3. CDR1 is SGHVS and CDR2 is FQNEAQ in the germline V gene. The V end lost 5 bases, the J end lost 5 bases, and 25 bases lay between the germline ends. CDR3 residues: CASSPLRDSGRVDQPQHF. The DNA of the CDR3 is TGTGCCAGCAGCCCTCTCCGCGACAGTGGCCGGGTCGATCAGCCCCAGCATTTT.